This TCR beta chain was sequenced in a study of response to subunit inactivated influenza vaccine. One entry per CDR3 protein results from TCRdb running MiXCR on the RT-PCR reads. In the table there are approximately 500,000 distinct CDR3 sequences, roughly 25% of which are singletons. V lost 1 base and J 3 bases, leaving 5 bases between the germline ends. Germline V lookup: CDR1 SGHTS, CDR2 YDEGEE. The CDR3 is 12 residues long. The same data also contributed to another study, on T cells expressing NK-cell markers. That report adds: TCR beta libraries carry UMIs added by 5'RACE template switching. The authors derived TCR beta repertoires from sorted CD3+CD56+NKG2C+, CD3+CD56+NKG2C- and CD3+CD56-NKG2C+ T cells. Each of 5 to 7 donors carried dominant NKG2C+ clonotypes accounting for roughly 1.0-7.5% of CD8+ T cells.

This sequence originates from a man aged 45-65 years who received an inactivated influenza vaccine. The specimen was CD4+ T cells sorted from PBMCs, collected roughly 12 days after vaccination. V is TRBV5-8 and J is TRBJ2-7; D gene ambiguous. The CDR3 region has the DNA TGTGCCAGCAGCTTGCAGAACTACGAGCAGTACTTC. Its translation: CASSLQNYEQYF.